The entry below gives a single T cell receptor (beta chain) sequence along with its context. This sample is drawn from a study of CD8 T cells in Susac syndrome. The CD8+ and CD4+ T cells were negatively isolated, with the TEMRA cells enriched by FACS. cDNA came from around 0.5 to 1 ug RNA primed by random hexamers. Multiplex PCR with immunoSEQ amplified the TCR beta CDR3 across 54 Vbeta and 13 Jbeta. TCRdb ran MiXCR on the immunoSEQ multiplex PCR reads and lists one entry per CDR3 protein. The data show roughly 120,000 distinct CDR3 sequences, approximately 94% seen once. The clonotype comes from a human donor with multiple sclerosis. The specimen sequenced was CD4+ T cells from PBMCs.

CDR3 loop: CSVEGGPKIMNTEAFF. The CDR3 DNA sequence: TGCAGCGTTGAAGGGGGACCGAAAATAATGAACACTGAAGCTTTCTTT. The chain joins TRBV29-1 to TRBJ1-1, with a weak D call TRBD1 (5 bases). Per germline, CDR1 SQVTM and CDR2 ANQGSEA. The CDR3 is 16 residues long. Trimming stripped 1 base from V and 0 bases from J, with 15 bases between.